This T cell receptor (beta chain) was observed in a study of blood T cell repertoires in COVID-19. Study-level information: COVID-19 samples from acute and convalescent phases originated in the United States, Italy and Spain.

Profiled with immunoSEQ multiplex PCR; TCRdb holds only in-frame clones, not every one. The sample holds about 380,000 clones, about four fifths seen once. The ends were cut back, 0 bases at V and 7 bases at J, with 19 bases in the middle. The CDR3 consists of 17 residues. Per germline, CDR1 LNHNV and CDR2 YYDKDF (reference sequence). This receptor was taken from a human donor with acute or convalescent COVID-19. The donor label of this sample is uncertain. Material for sequencing was peripheral blood. The chain has TRBV15 and TRBJ2-4; possible D gene TRBD2, 7 bases. CDR3 amino acids: CATSRDLRAGAGNIQYF. The CDR3, as DNA: TGTGCCACCAGCAGAGATCTTAGGGCGGGGGCCGGGAACATTCAGTACTTC.